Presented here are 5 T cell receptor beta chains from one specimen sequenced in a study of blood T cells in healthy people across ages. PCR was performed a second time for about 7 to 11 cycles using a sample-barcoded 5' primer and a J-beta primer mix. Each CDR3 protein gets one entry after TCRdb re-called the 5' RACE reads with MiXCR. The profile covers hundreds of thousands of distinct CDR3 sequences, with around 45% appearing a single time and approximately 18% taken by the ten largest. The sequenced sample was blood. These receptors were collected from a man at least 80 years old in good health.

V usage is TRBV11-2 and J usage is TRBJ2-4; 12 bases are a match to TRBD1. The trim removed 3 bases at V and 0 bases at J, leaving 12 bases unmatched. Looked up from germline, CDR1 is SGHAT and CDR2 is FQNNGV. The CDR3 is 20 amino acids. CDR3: CASSLHLRDRGRLAKNIQYF. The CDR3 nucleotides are TGTGCCAGCAGCTTGCACCTCCGGGACAGGGGGCGACTAGCCAAAAACATTCAGTACTTC.

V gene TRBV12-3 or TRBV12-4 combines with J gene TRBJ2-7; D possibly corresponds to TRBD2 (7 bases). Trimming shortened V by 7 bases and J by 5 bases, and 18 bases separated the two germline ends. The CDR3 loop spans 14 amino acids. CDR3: CASTPGGLNDEQYF. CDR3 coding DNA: TGTGCCAGCACGCCCGGGGGGCTAAACGACGAGCAGTACTTC.

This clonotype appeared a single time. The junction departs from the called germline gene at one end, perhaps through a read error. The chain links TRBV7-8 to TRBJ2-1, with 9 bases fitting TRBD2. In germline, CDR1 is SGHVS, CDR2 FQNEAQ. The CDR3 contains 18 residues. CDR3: CASSFEVRGTSSYKEQFF. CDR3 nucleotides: TGTGCCAGCAGCTTTGAAGTTCGGGGGACTAGCTCCTACAAGGAGCAGTTCTTC.

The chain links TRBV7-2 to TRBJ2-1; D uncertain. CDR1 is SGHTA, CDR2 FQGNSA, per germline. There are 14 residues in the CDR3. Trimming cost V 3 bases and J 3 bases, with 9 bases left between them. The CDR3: CASSFPIVYNEQFF. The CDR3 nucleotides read TGTGCCAGCAGCTTTCCTATTGTCTACAATGAGCAGTTCTTC.

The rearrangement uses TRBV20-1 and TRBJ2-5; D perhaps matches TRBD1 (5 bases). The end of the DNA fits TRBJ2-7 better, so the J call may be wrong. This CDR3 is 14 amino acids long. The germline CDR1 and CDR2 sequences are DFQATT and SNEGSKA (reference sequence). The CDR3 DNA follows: TGCAGTGCTAGATTCAATGGGGCCACCTACGAGCAGTACTTC. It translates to CSARFNGATYEQYF.